The subject of this entry is one TCR beta chain. Per the original methods: Reference gene primer amplification yielded estimated nucleated cell counts. The data were produced by immunoSEQ multiplex PCR, yet TCRdb's version contains in-frame clones alone and is incomplete. That table supplies the V and J calls and clone size; D and trimming were determined from the DNA. This repertoire shows about 130,000 clones, around 81% found once; its top ten account for under 4.5%. This entry comes from a study of blood T cell repertoires in COVID-19. Study information: Nucleic acid was either cDNA or gDNA, and it came from T cells, B-cell-depleted T cells, or PBMCs.

CDR3 length: 12 residues. V was pared by 7 bases and J by 6 bases, with 12 bases between. CDR1 is SNHLY, CDR2 FYNNEI, per germline. The gene calls are TRBV2 and TRBJ2-5; tentatively, D is TRBD2 (5 bases). Sequencing used peripheral blood. This receptor was taken from a woman aged 50 to 60 with acute or convalescent COVID-19. The CDR3 DNA reads TGTGCCAGCAAAGGGAGTGGTAAGACCCAGTACTTC. Protein sequence: CASKGSGKTQYF.